This T cell receptor beta chain appears in the sequencing data of a study of T cells in Graves' hyperthyroidism and ophthalmopathy. This clonotype was detected ten times or more. The investigators amplified TCR beta CDR3 regions from RNA transcripts. An initial round of RT-PCR targeting the TCR CDR3 relied on the HTBI primer set. TCRdb fed the multiplex PCR reads into MiXCR, producing one record per CDR3 protein. The repertoire includes approximately 98,000 distinct CDR3 sequences, about 40% of them detected once, and roughly 10% sits in the top ten. The hyperthyroidism was newly diagnosed and had lasted under 2 months; the patients were aged 18 to 65. This CDR3 is built from 14 residues. Germline CDR1 is DFQATT and CDR2 is SNEGSKA (reference sequence). V dropped 6 bases and J dropped 1 base, with 12 bases sitting between them.

The clonotype was recovered from a woman aged 25 to 39 with Graves' hyperthyroidism. The genes are TRBV20-1 and TRBJ2-2; D possibly corresponds to TRBD2 (5 bases). Sample: peripheral blood or thyroid tissue (not recorded which). Written as DNA, the CDR3 is TGCAGTGCACCTGGGAGACTGAACACCGGGGAGCTGTTTTTT. Translation gives CSAPGRLNTGELFF.